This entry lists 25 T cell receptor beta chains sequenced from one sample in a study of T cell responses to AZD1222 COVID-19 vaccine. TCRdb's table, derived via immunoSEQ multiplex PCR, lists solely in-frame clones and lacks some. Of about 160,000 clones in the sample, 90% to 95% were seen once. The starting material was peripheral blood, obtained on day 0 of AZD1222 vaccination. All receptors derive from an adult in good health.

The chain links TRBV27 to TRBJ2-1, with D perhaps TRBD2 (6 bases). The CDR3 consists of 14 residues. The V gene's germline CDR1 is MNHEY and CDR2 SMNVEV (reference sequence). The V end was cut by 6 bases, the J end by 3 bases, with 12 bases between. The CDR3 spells CASRFGGVYNEQFF. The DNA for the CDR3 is TGTGCCAGCAGATTCGGCGGGGTCTACAATGAGCAGTTCTTC.

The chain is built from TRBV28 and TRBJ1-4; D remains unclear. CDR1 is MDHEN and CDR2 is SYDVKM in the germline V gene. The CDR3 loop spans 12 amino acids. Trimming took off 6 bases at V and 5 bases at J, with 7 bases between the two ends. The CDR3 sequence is CASRELNEKLFF. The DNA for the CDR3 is TGTGCCAGCAGAGAGTTAAATGAAAAACTGTTTTTT.

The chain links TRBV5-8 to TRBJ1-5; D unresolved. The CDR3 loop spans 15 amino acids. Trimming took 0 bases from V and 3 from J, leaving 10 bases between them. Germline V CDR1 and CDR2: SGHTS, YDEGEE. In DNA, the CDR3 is TGTGCCAGCAGCTTGGGCCAGATCCTCAATCAGCCCCAGCATTTT. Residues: CASSLGQILNQPQHF.

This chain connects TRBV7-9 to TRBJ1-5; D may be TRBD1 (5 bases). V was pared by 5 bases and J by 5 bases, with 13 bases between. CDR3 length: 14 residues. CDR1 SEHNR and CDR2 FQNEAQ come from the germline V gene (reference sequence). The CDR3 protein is CASSPWDRDQPQHF. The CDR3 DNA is TGTGCCAGCAGCCCTTGGGACCGAGATCAGCCCCAGCATTTT.

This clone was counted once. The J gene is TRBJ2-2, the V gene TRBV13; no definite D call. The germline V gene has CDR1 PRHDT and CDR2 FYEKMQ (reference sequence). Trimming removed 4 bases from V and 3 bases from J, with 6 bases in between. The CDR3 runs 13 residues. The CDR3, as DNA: TGTGCCAGCAGCTGGAAAGACACCGGGGAGCTGTTTTTT. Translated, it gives CASSWKDTGELFF.

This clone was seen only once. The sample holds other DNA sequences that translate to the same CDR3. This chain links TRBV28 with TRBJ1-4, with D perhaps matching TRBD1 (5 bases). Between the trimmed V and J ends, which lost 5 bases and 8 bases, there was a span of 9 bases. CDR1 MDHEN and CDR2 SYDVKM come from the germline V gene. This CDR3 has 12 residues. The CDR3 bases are TGTGCCAGCAGTCAGCAGGGAGAAAAACTGTTTTTT. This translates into CASSQQGEKLFF.

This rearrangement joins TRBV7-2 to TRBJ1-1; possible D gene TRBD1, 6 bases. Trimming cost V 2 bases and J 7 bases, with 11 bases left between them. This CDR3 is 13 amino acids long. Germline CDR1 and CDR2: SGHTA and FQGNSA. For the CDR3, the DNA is TGTGCCAGCAGCTTATTAGAGGGGGGTGAAGCTTTCTTT. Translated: CASSLLEGGEAFF.

CDR3 sequence reads: CASSLGGLANEQFF. The CDR3 DNA is TGTGCCAGCAGCTTAGGCGGGCTAGCCAATGAGCAGTTCTTC. The chain has TRBV7-2 and TRBJ2-1, with D perhaps TRBD2 (5 bases). CDR1 is SGHTA and CDR2 is FQGNSA in the germline V gene. The CDR3 covers 14 residues. V lost 1 base to trimming and J lost 6 bases, with 10 bases between them.

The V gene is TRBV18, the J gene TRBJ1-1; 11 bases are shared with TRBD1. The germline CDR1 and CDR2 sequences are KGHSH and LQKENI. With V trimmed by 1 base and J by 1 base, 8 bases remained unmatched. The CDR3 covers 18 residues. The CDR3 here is CASSPRVWDRGTNTEAFF. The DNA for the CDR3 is TGTGCCAGCTCACCACGGGTCTGGGACAGGGGGACGAACACTGAAGCTTTCTTT.

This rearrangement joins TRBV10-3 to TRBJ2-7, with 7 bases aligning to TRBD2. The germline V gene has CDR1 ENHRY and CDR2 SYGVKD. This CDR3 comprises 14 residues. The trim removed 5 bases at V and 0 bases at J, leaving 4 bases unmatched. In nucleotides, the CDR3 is TGTGCCATCAGTACCGGGACTACCTCCTACGAGCAGTACTTC. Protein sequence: CAISTGTTSYEQYF.

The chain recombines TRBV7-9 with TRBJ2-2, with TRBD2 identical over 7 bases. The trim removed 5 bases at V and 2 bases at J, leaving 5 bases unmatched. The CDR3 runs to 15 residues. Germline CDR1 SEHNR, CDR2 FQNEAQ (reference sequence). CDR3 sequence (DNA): TGTGCCAGCAGCCCGAGCGGGGTTAACACCGGGGAGCTGTTTTTT. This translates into CASSPSGVNTGELFF.

CDR3 DNA: TGTGCCAGCAGCGGGTGGAATTCGGTTAATGAAAAACTGTTTTTT. Its protein product is CASSGWNSVNEKLFF. The J gene is TRBJ1-4, the V gene TRBV7-3; D is undetermined. CDR3 length equals 15 residues. From germline, CDR1 is SGHTA and CDR2 FQGTGA. The germline V and J ends were trimmed by 5 bases and 4 bases, with 14 bases remaining between them. The variable domain in full, with the rest retrieved from reference TRBV7-3 and TRBJ1-4, is GAGVSQTPSNKVTEKGKYVELRCDPISGHTALYWYRQSLGQGPEFLIYFQGTGAADDSGLPNDRFFAVRPEGSVSTLKIQRTERGDSAVYLCASSGWNSVNEKLFFGSGTQLSVL.

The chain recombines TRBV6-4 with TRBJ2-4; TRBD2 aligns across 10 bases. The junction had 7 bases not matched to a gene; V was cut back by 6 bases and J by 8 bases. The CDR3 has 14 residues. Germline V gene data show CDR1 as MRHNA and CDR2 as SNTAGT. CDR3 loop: CASSSSGGSDIQYF. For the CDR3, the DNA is TGTGCCAGCAGCTCTAGCGGGGGCAGTGACATTCAGTACTTC.

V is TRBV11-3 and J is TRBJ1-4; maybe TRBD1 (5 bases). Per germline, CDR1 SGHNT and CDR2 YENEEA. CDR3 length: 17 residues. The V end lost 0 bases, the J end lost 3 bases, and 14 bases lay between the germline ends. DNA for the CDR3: TGTGCCAGCAGCTTAGAGGGCTCCCGCAGGGCTAATGAAAAACTGTTTTTT. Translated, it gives CASSLEGSRRANEKLFF.

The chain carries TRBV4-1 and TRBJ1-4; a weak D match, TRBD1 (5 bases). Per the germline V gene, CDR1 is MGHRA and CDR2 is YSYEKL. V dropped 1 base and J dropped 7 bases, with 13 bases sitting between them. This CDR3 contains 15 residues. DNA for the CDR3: TGCGCCAGCAGCCAAGTCGGTGCGGGGGGTGAAAAACTGTTTTTT. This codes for CASSQVGAGGEKLFF.

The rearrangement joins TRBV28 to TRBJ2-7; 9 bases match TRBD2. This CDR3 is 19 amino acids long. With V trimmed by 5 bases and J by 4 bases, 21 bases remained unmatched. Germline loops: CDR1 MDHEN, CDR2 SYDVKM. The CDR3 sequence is CASSPRVGSGSSVAYEQYF. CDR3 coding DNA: TGTGCCAGCAGTCCTCGCGTGGGTAGCGGGAGTTCCGTGGCGTACGAGCAGTACTTC.

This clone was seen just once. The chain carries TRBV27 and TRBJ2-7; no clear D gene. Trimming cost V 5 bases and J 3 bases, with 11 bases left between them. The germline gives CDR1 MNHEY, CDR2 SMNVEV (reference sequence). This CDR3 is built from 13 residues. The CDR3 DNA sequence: TGTGCCAGCAGTCCCCATAGAATCTACGAGCAGTACTTC. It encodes CASSPHRIYEQYF.

CDR3 sequence (DNA): TGTGCCTGGAAGGTGGGACAGGGGGGTGGCTACACCTTC. Its translation: CAWKVGQGGGYTF. The chain couples TRBV30 to TRBJ1-2, with TRBD1 matching over 11 bases. Germline loops: CDR1 GTSNPN, CDR2 SVGIG (reference sequence). There are 13 residues in the CDR3. V dropped 4 bases and J dropped 7; count of bases not matched to a gene: 5.

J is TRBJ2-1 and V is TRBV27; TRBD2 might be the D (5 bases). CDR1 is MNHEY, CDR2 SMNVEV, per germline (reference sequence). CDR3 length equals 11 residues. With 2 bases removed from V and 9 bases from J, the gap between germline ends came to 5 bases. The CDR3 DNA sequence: TGTGCCAGCAGTTTACGGGGTGAGCAGTTCTTC. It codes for CASSLRGEQFF.

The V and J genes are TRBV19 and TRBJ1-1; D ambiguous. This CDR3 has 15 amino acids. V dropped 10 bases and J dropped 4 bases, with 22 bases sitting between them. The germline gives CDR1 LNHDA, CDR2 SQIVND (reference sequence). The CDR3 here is CAISNVTPGVTEAFF. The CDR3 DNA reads TGTGCCATCTCAAATGTCACACCCGGCGTCACTGAAGCTTTCTTT. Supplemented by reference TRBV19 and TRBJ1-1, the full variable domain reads DGGITQSPKYLFRKEGQNVTLSCEQNLNHDAMYWYRQDPGQGLRLIYYSQIVNDFQKGDIAEGYSVSREKKESFPLTVTSAQKNPTAFYLCAISNVTPGVTEAFFGQGTRLTVV.

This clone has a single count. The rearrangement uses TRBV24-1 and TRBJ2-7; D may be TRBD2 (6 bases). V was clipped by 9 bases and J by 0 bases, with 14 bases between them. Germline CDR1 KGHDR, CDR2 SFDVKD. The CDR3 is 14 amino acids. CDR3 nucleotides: TGTGCCACCGAGTCTAGCGACAGCTCCTACGAGCAGTACTTC. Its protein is CATESSDSSYEQYF.

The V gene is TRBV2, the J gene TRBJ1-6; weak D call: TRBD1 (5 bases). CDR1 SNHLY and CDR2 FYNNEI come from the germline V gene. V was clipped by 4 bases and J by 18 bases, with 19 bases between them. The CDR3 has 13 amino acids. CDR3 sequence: CASSGDSLSRDHF. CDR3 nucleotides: TGTGCCAGCAGTGGTGACAGCCTTTCAAGGGACCACTTT.

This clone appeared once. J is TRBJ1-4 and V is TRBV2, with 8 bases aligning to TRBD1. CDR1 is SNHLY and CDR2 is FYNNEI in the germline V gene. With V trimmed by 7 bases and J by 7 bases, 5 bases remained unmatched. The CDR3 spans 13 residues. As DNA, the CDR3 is TGTGCCAGCAAGCAGGGGGCGAGTGAAAAACTGTTTTTT. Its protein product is CASKQGASEKLFF.

In DNA form, the CDR3 reads TGTGCCAGCAGCTTAACCCCCCCGGACAGGGCAAACTCACCCCTCCACTTT. Protein sequence: CASSLTPPDRANSPLHF. The V call is TRBV5-5, the J call TRBJ1-6; TRBD1 matches 8 bases. This CDR3 contains 17 residues. Germline V lookup: CDR1 SGHKS, CDR2 YYEKEE (reference sequence). V was clipped by 2 bases and J by 10 bases; unmatched bases: 14.

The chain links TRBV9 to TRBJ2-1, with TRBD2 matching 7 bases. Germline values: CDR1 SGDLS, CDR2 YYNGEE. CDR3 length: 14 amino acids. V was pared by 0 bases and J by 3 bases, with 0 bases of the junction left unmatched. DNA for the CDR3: TGTGCCAGCAGCGTAGGGGACTACTACAATGAGCAGTTCTTC. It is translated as CASSVGDYYNEQFF.